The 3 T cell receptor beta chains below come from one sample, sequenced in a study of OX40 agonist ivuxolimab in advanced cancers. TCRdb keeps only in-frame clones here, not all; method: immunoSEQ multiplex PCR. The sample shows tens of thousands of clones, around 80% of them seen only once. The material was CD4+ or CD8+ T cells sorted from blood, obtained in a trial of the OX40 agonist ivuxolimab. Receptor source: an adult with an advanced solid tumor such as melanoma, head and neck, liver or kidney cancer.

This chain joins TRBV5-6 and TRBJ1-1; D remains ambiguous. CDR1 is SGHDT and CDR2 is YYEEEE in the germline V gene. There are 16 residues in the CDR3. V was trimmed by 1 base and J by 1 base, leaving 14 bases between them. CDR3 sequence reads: CASSLTPRGENTEAFF. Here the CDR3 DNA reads TGTGCCAGCAGCTTGACTCCCCGGGGAGAGAACACTGAAGCTTTCTTT.

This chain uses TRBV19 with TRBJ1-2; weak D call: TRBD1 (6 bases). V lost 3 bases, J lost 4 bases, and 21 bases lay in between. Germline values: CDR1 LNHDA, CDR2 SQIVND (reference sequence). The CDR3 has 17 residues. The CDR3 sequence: CASSIWIGENRVYGYTF. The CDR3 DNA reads TGTGCCAGTAGTATTTGGATTGGGGAAAACAGGGTCTATGGCTACACCTTC.

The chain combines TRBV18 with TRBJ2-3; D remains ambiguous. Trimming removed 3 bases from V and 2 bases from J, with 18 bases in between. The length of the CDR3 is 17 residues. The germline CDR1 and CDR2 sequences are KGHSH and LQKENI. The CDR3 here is CASSPPLDRDPTDTQYF. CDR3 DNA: TGTGCCAGCTCACCTCCGCTCGACCGCGACCCCACAGATACGCAGTATTTT.